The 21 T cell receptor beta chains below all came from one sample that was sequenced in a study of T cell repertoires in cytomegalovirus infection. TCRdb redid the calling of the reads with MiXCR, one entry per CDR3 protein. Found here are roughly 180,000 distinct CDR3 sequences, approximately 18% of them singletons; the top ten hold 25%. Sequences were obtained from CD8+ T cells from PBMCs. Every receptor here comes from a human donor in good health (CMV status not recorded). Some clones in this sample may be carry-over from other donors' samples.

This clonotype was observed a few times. CDR3 nucleotides: TGTGCCAGCAGCCCGGTCTGGGACAGTGGCTACACCTTC. Translation: CASSPVWDSGYTF. This sequence joins TRBV11-2 and TRBJ1-2; TRBD1 agrees at 7 bases. The length of the CDR3 is 13 residues. Germline V lookup: CDR1 SGHAT, CDR2 FQNNGV. The V segment lost 5 bases and the J segment 7 bases; nucleotides outside the gene matches: 7.

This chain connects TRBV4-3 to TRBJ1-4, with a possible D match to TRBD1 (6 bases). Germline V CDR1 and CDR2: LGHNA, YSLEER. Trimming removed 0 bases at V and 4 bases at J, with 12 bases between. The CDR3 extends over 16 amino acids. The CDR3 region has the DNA TGCGCCAGCAGCCAAGATCGGTACAGGGATAATGAAAAACTGTTTTTT. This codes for CASSQDRYRDNEKLFF.

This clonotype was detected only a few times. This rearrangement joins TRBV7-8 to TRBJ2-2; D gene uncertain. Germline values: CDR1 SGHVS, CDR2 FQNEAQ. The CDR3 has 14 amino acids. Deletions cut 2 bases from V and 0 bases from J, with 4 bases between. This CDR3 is CASSLLANTGELFF. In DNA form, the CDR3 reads TGTGCCAGCAGCTTACTAGCGAACACCGGGGAGCTGTTTTTT.

CDR3: CASTPQGMGGYTF. As DNA, the CDR3 is TGTGCCAGCACTCCCCAGGGGATGGGTGGCTACACCTTC. The genes are TRBV28 and TRBJ1-2; possibly TRBD1 for D (6 bases). The CDR3 loop spans 13 amino acids. V dropped 7 bases and J dropped 7 bases, with 16 bases sitting between them. The germline CDR1 and CDR2 sequences are MDHEN and SYDVKM.

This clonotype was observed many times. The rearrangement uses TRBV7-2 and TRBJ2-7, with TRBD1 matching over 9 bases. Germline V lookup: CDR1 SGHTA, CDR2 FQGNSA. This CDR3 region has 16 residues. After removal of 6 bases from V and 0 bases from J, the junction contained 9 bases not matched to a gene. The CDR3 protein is CASRPGQGSFSYEQYF. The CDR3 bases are TGTGCCAGCAGGCCGGGACAGGGATCATTCTCCTACGAGCAGTACTTC.

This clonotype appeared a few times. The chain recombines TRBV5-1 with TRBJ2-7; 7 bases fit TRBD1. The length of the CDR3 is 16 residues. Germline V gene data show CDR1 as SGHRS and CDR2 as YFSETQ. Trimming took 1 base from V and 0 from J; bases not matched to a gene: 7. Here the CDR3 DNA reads TGCGCCAGCAGCTTGCCCCGGGACAGTTCCTCCTACGAGCAGTACTTC. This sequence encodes CASSLPRDSSSYEQYF.

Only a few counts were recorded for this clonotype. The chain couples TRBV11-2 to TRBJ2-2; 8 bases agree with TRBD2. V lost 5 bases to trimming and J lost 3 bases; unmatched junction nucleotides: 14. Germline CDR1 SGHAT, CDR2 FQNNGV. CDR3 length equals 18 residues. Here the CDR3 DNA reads TGTGCCAGCAGCCGAGGGCCAGCGGGGGTCTTGGACACCGGGGAGCTGTTTTTT. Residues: CASSRGPAGVLDTGELFF. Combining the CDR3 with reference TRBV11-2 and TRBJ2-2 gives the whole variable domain EAGVAQSPRYKIIEKRQSVAFWCNPISGHATLYWYQQILGQGPKLLIQFQNNGVVDDSQLPKDRFSAERLKGVDSTLKIQPAKLEDSAVYLCASSRGPAGVLDTGELFFGEGSRLTVL.

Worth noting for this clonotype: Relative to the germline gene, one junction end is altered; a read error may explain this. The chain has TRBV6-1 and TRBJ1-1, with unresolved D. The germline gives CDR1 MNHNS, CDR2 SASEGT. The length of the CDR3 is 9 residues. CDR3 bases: TGTGCCAGCAGTCCCTATCTACTATTT. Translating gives CASSPYLLF.

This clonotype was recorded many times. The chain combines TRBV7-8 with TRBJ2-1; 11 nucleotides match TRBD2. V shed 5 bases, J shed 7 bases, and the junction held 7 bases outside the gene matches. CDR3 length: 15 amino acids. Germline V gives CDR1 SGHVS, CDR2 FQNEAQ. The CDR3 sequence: CASSLSGGARNEQFF. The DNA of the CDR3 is TGTGCCAGCAGCCTTAGCGGGGGGGCCCGTAATGAGCAGTTCTTC.

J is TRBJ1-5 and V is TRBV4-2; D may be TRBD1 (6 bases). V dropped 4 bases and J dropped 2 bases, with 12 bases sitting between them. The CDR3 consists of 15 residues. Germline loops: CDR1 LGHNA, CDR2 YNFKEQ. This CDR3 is CASSPGSGGNQPQHF. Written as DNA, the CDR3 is TGTGCCAGCAGCCCCGGTTCAGGGGGCAATCAGCCCCAGCATTTT.

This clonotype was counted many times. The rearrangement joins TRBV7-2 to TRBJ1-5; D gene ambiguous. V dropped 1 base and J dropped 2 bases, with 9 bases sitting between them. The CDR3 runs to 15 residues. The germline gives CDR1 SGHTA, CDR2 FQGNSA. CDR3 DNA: TGTGCCAGCAGCTTAGAGGTCGTTGGCAATCAGCCCCAGCATTTT. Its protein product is CASSLEVVGNQPQHF.

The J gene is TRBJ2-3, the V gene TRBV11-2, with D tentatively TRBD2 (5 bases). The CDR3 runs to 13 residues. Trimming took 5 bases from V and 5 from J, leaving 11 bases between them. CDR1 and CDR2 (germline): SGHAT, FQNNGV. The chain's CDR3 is CASSPDGEDTQYF. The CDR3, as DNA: TGTGCCAGCAGCCCGGACGGGGAAGATACGCAGTATTTT.

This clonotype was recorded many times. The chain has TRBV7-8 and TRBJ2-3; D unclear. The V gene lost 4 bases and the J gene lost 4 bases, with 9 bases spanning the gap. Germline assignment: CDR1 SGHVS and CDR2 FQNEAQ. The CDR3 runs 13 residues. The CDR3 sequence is CASSSSGSDTQYF. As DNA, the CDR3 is TGTGCCAGCAGCTCGTCTGGGTCAGATACGCAGTATTTT.

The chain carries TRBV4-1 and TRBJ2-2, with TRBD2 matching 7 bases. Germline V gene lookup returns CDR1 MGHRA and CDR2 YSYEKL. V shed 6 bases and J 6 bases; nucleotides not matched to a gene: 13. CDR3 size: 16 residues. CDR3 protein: CASRPGLEVPPGELFF. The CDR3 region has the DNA TGCGCCAGCAGGCCTGGACTAGAAGTACCCCCCGGGGAGCTGTTTTTT.

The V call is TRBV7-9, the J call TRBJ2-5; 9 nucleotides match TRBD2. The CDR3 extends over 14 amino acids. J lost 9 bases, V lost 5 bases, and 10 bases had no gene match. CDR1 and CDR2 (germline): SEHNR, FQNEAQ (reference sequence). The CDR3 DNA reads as TGTGCCAGCAGCCCAATCCCCGAGCGGGAGGCCCAGTACTTC. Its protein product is CASSPIPEREAQYF.

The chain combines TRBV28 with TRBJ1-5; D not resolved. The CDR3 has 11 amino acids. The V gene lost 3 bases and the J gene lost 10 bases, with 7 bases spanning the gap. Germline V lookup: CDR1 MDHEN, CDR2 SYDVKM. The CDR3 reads CASSLGTPQHF. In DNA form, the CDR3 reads TGTGCCAGCAGTTTGGGCACCCCCCAGCATTTT.

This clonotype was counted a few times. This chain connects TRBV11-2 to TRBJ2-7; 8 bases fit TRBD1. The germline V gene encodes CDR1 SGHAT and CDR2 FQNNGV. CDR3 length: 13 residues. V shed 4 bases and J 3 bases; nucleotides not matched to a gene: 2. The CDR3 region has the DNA TGTGCCAGCAGCTACGGACAGGGCTACGAGCAGTACTTC. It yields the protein CASSYGQGYEQYF.

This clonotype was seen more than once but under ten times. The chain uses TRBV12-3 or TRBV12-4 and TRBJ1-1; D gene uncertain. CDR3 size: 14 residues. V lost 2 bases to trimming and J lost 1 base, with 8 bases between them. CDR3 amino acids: CASSLTETNTEAFF. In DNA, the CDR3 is TGTGCCAGCAGTTTAACGGAGACGAACACTGAAGCTTTCTTT.

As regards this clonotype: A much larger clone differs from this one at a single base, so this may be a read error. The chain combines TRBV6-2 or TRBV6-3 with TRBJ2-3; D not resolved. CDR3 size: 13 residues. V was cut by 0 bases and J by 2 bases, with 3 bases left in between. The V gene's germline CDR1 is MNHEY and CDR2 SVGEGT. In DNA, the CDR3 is TGTGCCAGCAGTTACTCAAACACAGATACGCAGTATTTT. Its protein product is CASSYSNTDTQYF.

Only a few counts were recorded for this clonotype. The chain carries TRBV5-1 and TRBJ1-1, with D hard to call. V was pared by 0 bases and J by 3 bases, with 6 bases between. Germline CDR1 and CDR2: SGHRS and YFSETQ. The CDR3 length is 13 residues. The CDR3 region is CASSLGPDTEAFF. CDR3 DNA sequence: TGCGCCAGCAGCTTGGGACCAGACACTGAAGCTTTCTTT.

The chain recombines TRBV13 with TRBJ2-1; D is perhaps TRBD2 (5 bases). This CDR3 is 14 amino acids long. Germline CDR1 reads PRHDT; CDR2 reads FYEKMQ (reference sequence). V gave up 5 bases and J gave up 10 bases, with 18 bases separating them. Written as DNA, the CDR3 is TGTGCCAGCAGCACCGGACTTCGGAGAGACGAGCAGTTCTTC. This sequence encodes CASSTGLRRDEQFF.